These 3 T cell receptor beta chains originate from one sample sequenced in a study of control samples from healthy donors and cancer patients. TCRdb's copy holds only in-frame clones and misses some; the assay was immunoSEQ multiplex PCR. The table lists 260,000 or so clones, approximately 80% of them singletons. The specimen sequenced was PBMCs. These TCRs come from an older woman with lung cancer.

The chain combines TRBV28 with TRBJ1-2; D is ambiguous. The CDR3 is made up of 14 amino acids. Germline V gives CDR1 MDHEN, CDR2 SYDVKM. V was pared by 6 bases and J by 0 bases, with 11 bases between. The CDR3 nucleotides read TGTGCCAGCAGGGAAATTAGTTCTAACTATGGCTACACCTTC. Translated, it gives CASREISSNYGYTF.

V is TRBV7-2 and J is TRBJ1-1; 7 bases are shared with TRBD1. V was pared by 3 bases and J by 3 bases, with 13 bases of the junction left unmatched. The CDR3 contains 17 residues. Germline assignment: CDR1 SGHTA and CDR2 FQGNSA. The CDR3 sequence is CASSFLQGRFGDTEAFF. CDR3 sequence (DNA): TGTGCCAGCAGCTTCCTACAGGGGAGATTCGGTGACACTGAAGCTTTCTTT.

CDR3 DNA sequence: TGTGCCAGCAGCTTAGAGGTCAGGGGCGGGGAGACCCAGTACTTC. This sequence encodes CASSLEVRGGETQYF. The chain couples TRBV7-2 to TRBJ2-5; D perhaps matches TRBD1 (6 bases). This CDR3 is built from 15 residues. CDR1 and CDR2 from the germline V gene are SGHTA and FQGNSA. V was trimmed by 1 base and J by 5 bases, leaving 14 bases between them.